These 23 T cell receptor beta chains originate from one sample sequenced in a study of beta chain features in type 1 diabetes. For these TCRs, the target antigens are not known. The investigators reverse transcribed all of the isolated RNA, so they sequenced expressed TCRB transcripts. Repertoires were generated with immunoSEQ multiplex PCR, while TCRdb's copy carries only in-frame clones and drops some. The sample lists more than 250,000 clones, 24% occurring once. Notes on the study in general: Shorter TCRB CDR3s, moderately but significantly so, were found in Type 1 diabetes patients in all four CD4+ subsets.

Sequencing was done on a sample of naive CD4+ T cells from blood. Every receptor here comes from a woman in her 30s with type 1 diabetes.

The V call is TRBV5-4, the J call TRBJ2-1; 11 positions match TRBD2. The CDR3 covers 14 residues. The V gene end was trimmed by 6 bases and the J gene end by 6 bases; junction bases not matched to a gene: 5. Germline V lookup: CDR1 SGHNT, CDR2 YYREEE (reference sequence). CDR3 sequence (DNA): TGTGCCAGCATCCTAGCGGGAGGCATCAATGAGCAGTTCTTC. Protein sequence: CASILAGGINEQFF.

There are a few counts of this clone. This chain joins TRBV11-2 and TRBJ2-5; 7 bases are a match to TRBD1. Germline CDR1 reads SGHAT; CDR2 reads FQNNGV. J gave up 4 bases and V 8 bases, and 7 bases lay outside the gene matches. The CDR3 is 13 amino acids. CDR3 DNA sequence: TGTGCCAGCGGTACCGGGACAGTAGAGACCCAGTACTTC. Amino acid sequence: CASGTGTVETQYF. Combining the CDR3 with reference TRBV11-2 and TRBJ2-5 gives the whole variable domain EAGVAQSPRYKIIEKRQSVAFWCNPISGHATLYWYQQILGQGPKLLIQFQNNGVVDDSQLPKDRFSAERLKGVDSTLKIQPAKLEDSAVYLCASGTGTVETQYFGPGTRLLVL.

The chain has TRBV9 and TRBJ1-4; maybe TRBD1 (6 bases). The CDR3 contains 14 residues. V shed 4 bases and J shed 8 bases, with 15 bases lying between them. Germline CDR1 SGDLS, CDR2 YYNGEE. CDR3 coding DNA: TGTGCCAGCAGCCAAGATACAGGGCCGGAAAAACTGTTTTTT. Residues: CASSQDTGPEKLFF.

This clone turned up a few times. CDR3 nucleotide sequence: TGTGCCAGCAGCGTAAGTAGAGGTGGGAGTTTCTACAATGAGCAGTTCTTC. Translating gives CASSVSRGGSFYNEQFF. This sequence joins TRBV9 and TRBJ2-1; a possible D gene is TRBD2 (5 bases). Germline V gene lookup returns CDR1 SGDLS and CDR2 YYNGEE. CDR3 size: 17 residues. Trimming took off 1 base at V and 3 bases at J, with 17 bases between the two ends.

This clone appeared a few times. The V gene is TRBV18, the J gene TRBJ1-1; D is perhaps TRBD1 (5 bases). The CDR3 consists of 12 residues. Germline V gene data show CDR1 as KGHSH and CDR2 as LQKENI. V was cut by 3 bases and J by 5 bases, with 7 bases left in between. For the CDR3, the DNA is TGTGCCAGCTCACCGGAGGGGACTGAAGCTTTCTTT. It codes for CASSPEGTEAFF.

The CDR3 DNA reads as TGTGCCAGCAGCTTTCGGACTAGCGGGAGTGATACGCAGTATTTT. It yields the protein CASSFRTSGSDTQYF. V and J are TRBV5-4 and TRBJ2-3; 13 bases align to TRBD2. Germline CDR1 and CDR2: SGHNT and YYREEE (reference sequence). V was pared by 2 bases and J by 6 bases, with 3 bases of the junction left unmatched. The CDR3 is 15 residues long.

The chain couples TRBV11-2 to TRBJ2-1; D gene ambiguous. From germline, CDR1 is SGHAT and CDR2 FQNNGV. The CDR3 consists of 13 residues. Trimming stripped 1 base from V and 4 bases from J, with 5 bases between. The CDR3 is CASSLAQYNEQFF. CDR3 nucleotide sequence: TGTGCCAGCAGCTTAGCCCAATACAATGAGCAGTTCTTC.

V and J are TRBV29-1 and TRBJ1-3; D uncertain. The CDR3 has 11 amino acids. Germline CDR1 and CDR2: SQVTM and ANQGSEA. Trimming removed 4 bases from V and 11 bases from J, with 12 bases in between. Here the CDR3 reads CSVGLRPAIYF. The CDR3 nucleotides read TGCAGCGTTGGTCTCCGTCCCGCCATATATTTT. The variable domain in full, completed from reference TRBV29-1 and TRBJ1-3, reads SAVISQKPSRDICQRGTSLTIQCQVDSQVTMMFWYRQQPGQSLTLIATANQGSEATYESGFVIDKFPISRPNLTFSTLTVSNMSPEDSSIYLCSVGLRPAIYFGEGSWLTVV.

This rearrangement joins TRBV19 to TRBJ2-7; possibly TRBD2 for D (6 bases). The CDR3 totals 14 residues. Trimming removed 4 bases from V and 4 bases from J, with 14 bases in between. Germline V gives CDR1 LNHDA, CDR2 SQIVND (reference sequence). The CDR3: CASSTLYGRYEQYF. Written as DNA, the CDR3 is TGTGCCAGTAGTACTCTATACGGGAGATACGAGCAGTACTTC. Full variable domain (remainder filled in from reference TRBV19 and TRBJ2-7): DGGITQSPKYLFRKEGQNVTLSCEQNLNHDAMYWYRQDPGQGLRLIYYSQIVNDFQKGDIAEGYSVSREKKESFPLTVTSAQKNPTAFYLCASSTLYGRYEQYFGPGTRLTVT.

The sample holds a few counts of this clone. The rearrangement joins TRBV7-2 to TRBJ2-5, with 9 bases identical to TRBD2. Per the germline V gene, CDR1 is SGHTA and CDR2 is FQGNSA. The CDR3 runs 16 residues. The V segment lost 4 bases and the J segment 3 bases; nucleotides outside the gene matches: 9. The CDR3 region is CASSSGWVAGEETQYF. In DNA form, the CDR3 reads TGTGCCAGCAGCTCCGGGTGGGTAGCGGGAGAAGAGACCCAGTACTTC.

The chain carries TRBV4-2 and TRBJ1-4; maybe TRBD1 (5 bases). The CDR3 runs 18 residues. V was trimmed by 0 bases and J by 6 bases, leaving 20 bases between them. Germline CDR1 LGHNA, CDR2 YNFKEQ. The CDR3 DNA sequence: TGTGCCAGCAGCCAAGATTTGGACAAGGGAAGGGAAGATGAAAAACTGTTTTTT. It codes for CASSQDLDKGREDEKLFF.

The gene calls are TRBV2 and TRBJ1-4, with 7 positions matching TRBD1. Germline-derived CDR1 and CDR2 are SNHLY and FYNNEI. J gave up 6 bases and V 6 bases, and 7 bases lay outside the gene matches. This CDR3 is built from 14 residues. The CDR3 DNA follows: TGTGCCAGCAGCTCCGGGACAGAACATGAAAAACTGTTTTTT. Amino acids: CASSSGTEHEKLFF. The full variable domain, with the rest looked up from reference TRBV2 and TRBJ1-4, is EPEVTQTPSHQVTQMGQEVILRCVPISNHLYFYWYRQILGQKVEFLVSFYNNEISEKSEIFDDQFSVERPDGSNFTLKIRSTKLEDSAMYFCASSSGTEHEKLFFGSGTQLSVL.

The rearrangement uses TRBV28 and TRBJ2-3, with 13 bases identical to TRBD2. CDR1 is MDHEN and CDR2 is SYDVKM in the germline V gene. V shed 6 bases, J shed 2 bases, and the junction held 8 bases outside the gene matches. The CDR3 has 17 amino acids. Here the CDR3 DNA reads TGTGCCAGCAGCCCCCCAGGACTAGCGGGAGTCACAGATACGCAGTATTTT. Encoded protein: CASSPPGLAGVTDTQYF.

This clone has just a few counts. The V gene is TRBV10-3, the J gene TRBJ1-2, with 8 bases that match TRBD1. Germline V gene lookup returns CDR1 ENHRY and CDR2 SYGVKD. V dropped 9 bases and J dropped 4; count of bases not matched to a gene: 4. This CDR3 comprises 12 residues. The chain's CDR3 is CAIQGAFYGYTF. CDR3 in DNA: TGTGCCATTCAGGGGGCTTTCTATGGCTACACCTTC.

This clone was seen only a few times. The chain uses TRBV7-9 and TRBJ2-4, with D perhaps matching TRBD2 (5 bases). This CDR3 region has 18 residues. The germline V gene has CDR1 SEHNR and CDR2 FQNEAQ (reference sequence). Between the trimmed V and J ends, which lost 0 bases and 1 base, there was a span of 16 bases. For the CDR3, the DNA is TGTGCCAGCAGCTTAGCGTGGGAGCTCCGCGGGGCCAAAAACATTCAGTACTTC. Translated: CASSLAWELRGAKNIQYF.

The CDR3 spells CASSPGHLGDTQYF. Written as DNA, the CDR3 is TGTGCCAGCAGTCCGGGACATCTGGGGGATACGCAGTATTTT. The J gene is TRBJ2-3, the V gene TRBV6-5, with TRBD1 as a possible D gene (6 bases). Per the germline V gene, CDR1 is MNHEY and CDR2 is SVGAGI. Trimming took off 5 bases at V and 6 bases at J, with 15 bases between the two ends. The CDR3 covers 14 residues.

This chain links TRBV29-1 with TRBJ1-2; D is unresolved. Germline CDR1 is SQVTM and CDR2 is ANQGSEA. V was clipped by 3 bases and J by 9 bases, with 11 bases between them. The CDR3 loop spans 11 amino acids. The CDR3 DNA reads TGCAGCGTTGATCGGGAGGGATGCTACACCTTC. This translates into CSVDREGCYTF.

This clone was recorded a few times. The V gene is TRBV29-1, the J gene TRBJ1-1, with a tentative D call TRBD1 (5 bases). The germline CDR1 and CDR2 sequences are SQVTM and ANQGSEA. The germline V and J ends were trimmed by 7 bases and 2 bases, with 20 bases remaining between them. The CDR3 is 15 residues long. The CDR3 region has the DNA TGCAGCGCCGATCTACCCGAGACAGCAAACACTGAAGCTTTCTTT. The encoded protein is CSADLPETANTEAFF.

Only a few counts were recorded for this clone. This chain links TRBV29-1 with TRBJ2-6; the match to TRBD1 covers 8 bases. Looked up from germline, CDR1 is SQVTM and CDR2 is ANQGSEA. The CDR3 length is 20 residues. Unmatched junction bases numbered 17, after V lost 4 bases and J lost 0 bases. Written as DNA, the CDR3 is TGCAGCGTTGCAGGGAAACCGGGGACAGGTCGATTCTCTGGGGCCAACGTCCTGACTTTC. The encoded protein is CSVAGKPGTGRFSGANVLTF.

The CDR3 DNA follows: TGCAGCGGTCGAGGACAGGAAGCTTTCTTT. It is translated as CSGRGQEAFF. This chain links TRBV29-1 with TRBJ1-1; possible D gene TRBD1, 6 bases. The CDR3 loop spans 10 amino acids. Germline V lookup: CDR1 SQVTM, CDR2 ANQGSEA. V was clipped by 7 bases and J by 8 bases, with 11 bases between them. Full variable domain (missing parts from reference TRBV29-1 and TRBJ1-1): SAVISQKPSRDICQRGTSLTIQCQVDSQVTMMFWYRQQPGQSLTLIATANQGSEATYESGFVIDKFPISRPNLTFSTLTVSNMSPEDSSIYLCSGRGQEAFFGQGTRLTVV.

The table lists this clone with a few counts. The gene calls are TRBV4-2 and TRBJ2-4; TRBD1 matches at 7 bases. The ends lost 1 base at V and 6 bases at J; junction bases unmatched: 12. Germline loops: CDR1 LGHNA, CDR2 YNFKEQ. The CDR3 has 17 residues. CDR3 sequence reads: CASSQGRLTQGTNIQYF. In DNA, the CDR3 is TGTGCCAGCAGCCAAGGGCGGCTCACACAGGGGACAAACATTCAGTACTTC.

V is TRBV6-6 and J is TRBJ1-2; D unclear. Trimming removed 1 base at V and 6 bases at J, with 15 bases between. Germline loops: CDR1 MNHNY, CDR2 SVGAGI (reference sequence). The CDR3 loop spans 15 amino acids. This CDR3 reads CASSYWKAGSDGYTF. As DNA, the CDR3 is TGTGCCAGCAGTTACTGGAAGGCGGGGTCCGATGGCTACACCTTC.

As concerns this clone: One end of the junction fails to match germline, which may point to a read error. The rearrangement joins TRBV5-1 to TRBJ2-7, with 7 bases fitting TRBD2. The CDR3 length is 13 residues. The germline CDR1 and CDR2 sequences are SGHRS and YFSETQ. The DNA for the CDR3 is TGCGCCAGCAGCTTGGAGGGAGGGAGGACCCGGGACTTC. Its translation: CASSLEGGRTRDF.